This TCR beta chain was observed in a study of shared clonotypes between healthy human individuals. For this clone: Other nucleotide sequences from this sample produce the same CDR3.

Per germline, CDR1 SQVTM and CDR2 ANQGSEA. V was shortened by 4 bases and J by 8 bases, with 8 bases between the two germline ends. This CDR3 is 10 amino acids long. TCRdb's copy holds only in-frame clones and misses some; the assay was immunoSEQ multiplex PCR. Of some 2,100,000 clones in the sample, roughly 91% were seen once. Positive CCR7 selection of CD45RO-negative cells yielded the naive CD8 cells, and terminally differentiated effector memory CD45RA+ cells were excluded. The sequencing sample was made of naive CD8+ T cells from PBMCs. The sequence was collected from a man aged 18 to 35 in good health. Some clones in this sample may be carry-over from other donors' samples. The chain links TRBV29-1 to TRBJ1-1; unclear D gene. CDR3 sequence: CSVAGDEAFF. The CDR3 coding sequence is TGCAGCGTTGCCGGAGACGAAGCTTTCTTT. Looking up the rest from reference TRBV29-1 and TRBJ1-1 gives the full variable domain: SAVISQKPSRDICQRGTSLTIQCQVDSQVTMMFWYRQQPGQSLTLIATANQGSEATYESGFVIDKFPISRPNLTFSTLTVSNMSPEDSSIYLCSVAGDEAFFGQGTRLTVV.